This T cell receptor beta chain was sequenced in a study of cytomegalovirus exposure and HLA in healthy donors listed by TCRdb under 2017. Broadly, across the study: According to an earlier analysis of around 600 of the donors, about 179 million T cells yielded 117 million unique TCR beta sequences and more than 250 Gb of sequence data. An early release covering 550 to 650 HLA-typed donors comprised 250 to 350 gigabases of sequencing data and tens of millions of unique TCR sequences. Among the roughly 400 genotyped donors, approximately 81% belonged to the genetic ancestry cluster associated with self-reported Caucasian donors. The study aimed to test whether cataloging public T cell receptors could reveal signatures of past pathogen exposure. Using immunosequencing, the study profiled T cell repertoires from fewer than 850 subjects and related those repertoires to cytomegalovirus serostatus. Along with the roughly 610-subject first cohort, a separate validation cohort of roughly 110 different subjects was used. The study combined high-throughput TCR immunosequencing, statistical association of individual TCRs with disease status, and machine learning to predict cytomegalovirus infection status. To study patterns of TCR occurrence, a later analysis re-analyzed previously published TCR beta repertoires from just over 650 donors and added high-resolution HLA genotyping. Rather than drawing on any new phenotypic data, the later analysis identified candidate immune exposures from TCR beta sequences and the way those sequences occurred across donors. An earlier analysis of some 500 of the donors applied high-throughput TCR beta sequencing to assess whether each TCR beta V gene segment acted as functional or pseudogenic. Alongside the repertoire data, information on donor age, sex, ethnicity and CMV serostatus was compiled. A later genetic analysis used genome-wide SNP genotypes for about 65% of the 666 donors, treating that subset as a discovery cohort. Every discovery cohort repertoire had been produced on one sequencing platform. Class I and class II HLA loci were covered by the typing at four-digit resolution. Typing coverage varied by locus: about 629-640 donors for A, B, C, DRB1 and DQB1; more than 500 for DQA1; over 600 for DPA1; 450 to 480 for DPB1. A few DR-DQ haplotypes were handled as single units for association and clustering because linkage in the cohort was strong. Among around 400 genotyped donors of the cohort, an average of 235,054 unique TCR beta nucleotide sequences were sequenced per donor, roughly 18% of them non-productive. Findings and caveats that apply to the study as a whole: In a later analysis, around 15,000 TCR beta sequences were associated with specific HLA alleles at a false discovery rate of 0.05. The sequencing pipeline was judged likely to have produced a cluster of highly shared sequence variants as a technical artifact. In a later analysis, most CMV-associated TCR beta chains were found to appear HLA-restricted, with HLA associations seemingly driven largely by CMV exposure. For the cohort, immune exposure information was limited to CMV serostatus. It was suggested by the authors that the approach could potentially be generalized to other disease states and immunological phenotypes. In a later genetic analysis, a missense DCLRE1C variant was associated with V-gene and J-gene trimming of TCR beta chains, and the association was replicated in an independent cohort. An earlier analysis of roughly 570 of the donors showed that most TCR beta V segments appeared in productive rearrangements either about 87% or about 30% of the time, which broadly matched IMGT annotations. Linkage disequilibrium might explain the correlated functional status among segregating V segments, but an unknown experimental factor could not be ruled out. Because HLA typing was missing for some donors at each locus, association tests included only the typed subset. Because counts were too low, about 18 rarely observed V segments, including chromosome 9 orphons, were left out of the earlier analysis of approximately 580 of the donors. Cytomegalovirus status was reported to be diagnosed by the classifier with high specificity and sensitivity in both the original and validation cohorts. A later analysis found that HLA-associated TCR beta chains were more clonally expanded and had lower generation probabilities than equally common non-associated chains. The presence/absence analyses assumed that sequencing depth was roughly uniform across donors, and that assumption may not be true. The 87-base-pair reads could not distinguish some IMGT-functional V segments, including TRBV6-2 and TRBV6-3, so those segments were excluded. According to a later genetic analysis, donors in an Asian-associated ancestry cluster had fewer N-insertions in productive TCRs than the approximately 700-donor mean. In a later analysis, TCR association rates were found to vary across HLA loci, with the most associated TCRs seen for DRB1 alleles and the fewest for HLA-C alleles. A further reported finding was that TCR beta sequences accurately predicted the HLA-A and HLA-B alleles for most subjects in the first cohort. Three of the identified cytomegalovirus-associated TCR beta chains were confirmed in vitro to be specific for cytomegalovirus antigens. Most TCR sequences were observed very rarely across donors, whereas some public TCRs were present in many individuals. Several of the top co-occurrence clusters appeared to be linked to parvovirus B19, influenza, CMV and Epstein-Barr virus, according to a later analysis. Strong co-occurrence of HLA alleles, especially DR and DQ, made assigning TCR associations to individual alleles difficult. The study listed over 150 TCR beta chains as associated with cytomegalovirus. Only TCR beta chains were sequenced in this cohort, and the absence of alpha or paired-chain data limited detectable features.

Library creation used the immunoSEQ multiplex PCR assay. A mixture of 60 forward primers for TCR Vbeta segments and 13 reverse primers for TCR Jbeta segments was used in the multiplex PCR. The CDR3 region of rearranged TCR beta genes was amplified from genomic DNA with a multiplex PCR assay. On the Illumina HiSeq System, the amplified TCR beta libraries were sequenced as 87-base-pair reads. In the paper's pipeline: Across the roughly 640 repertoires, a later analysis counted some 81 million unique TCR beta chains, roughly 11 million of which were shared by at least two donors. Raw reads were error-corrected and collapsed into unique sequences by a nearest-neighbor algorithm in which closely related sequences were merged to remove PCR and sequencing errors. Alignment of CDR3 sequences to IMGT reference sequences was used to assign V, D and J gene segments. For a sequence to be retained, a match of at least six nucleotides to both a V gene segment and a J gene segment was required. Rearrangements were classified as productive when the CDR3 lacked stop codons and remained in frame with V and J, and all other rearrangements were classified as non-productive. CDR3 was defined according to IMGT convention as the region running from the second conserved V-encoded cysteine to the conserved J-encoded phenylalanine. Sequences without an unambiguous match to a single V gene segment were excluded from the earlier analysis of almost 600 of the donors. In an earlier analysis of 587 of the donors, V segments were called functional above 56.7% productive rearrangements and were called segregating when the between-donor standard deviation exceeded 5%. A statistical classification framework was built for diagnosing cytomegalovirus status from the catalog of TCR beta chain sequences. V and J gene assignment, in a later analysis, came from comparing TCR nucleotide sequences with IMGT/GENE-DB human TR gene sequences. Using the TCRdist pipeline, a later analysis assigned CDR3 sequences along with most-parsimonious VDJ recombination scenarios. In a later analysis, each TCR beta chain was defined by its CDR3 amino acid sequence together with its V-gene family, and reads without a unique V-gene family were excluded. A later analysis removed roughly 590 highly shared, low-generation-probability nucleotide sequences to deal with suspected cross-contamination and a sequencing artifact. For each public chain, a later analysis derived a clonal expansion index from normalized ranks of inferred template counts within each repertoire. A later analysis computed generation probabilities with a VDJ recombination model fitted to out-of-frame rearrangements, and checked the results against IGoR. In a later analysis, TCR-TCR, TCR-HLA and TCR-CMV co-occurrence was scored with hypergeometric tests, and a repertoire-size bias correction was applied to TCR pairs. False discovery rates were estimated in a later analysis by permuting HLA or CMV assignments 20 times. A later analysis grouped co-occurring TCRs with DBSCAN, adding TCRdist sequence similarity when clustering within HLA-allele-positive subsets. Co-occurrence clustering excluded repertoires with fewer than 30,000 or more than 120,000 public chains, plus five with anomalous nucleotide sharing. TCRdb obtained this table from immuneACCESS and retained in-frame rearrangements with V and J assigned. These tables miss some clones; where compared with another copy, unresolved V genes account for less than half of the shortfall, and the remainder is unexplained. V and J calls and clone size are those listed in that table; D and trimming were worked out from the DNA. Here the sample has about 270,000 clones; around two thirds occur a single time. Of the sample, over 2% is held by the ten largest clones.

The cohort comprised 670 or so healthy bone marrow donors. Cohort members were all nominally healthy when sampled, although unrecorded immune exposures were likely present. The donor was CMV seronegative and belonged to the group of 320 or so seronegative cohort members. Each donor provided a peripheral blood sample, and peripheral blood mononuclear cells were used for TCR beta sequencing. Genomic DNA was extracted from the blood cell samples with the Qiagen DNeasy Blood Extraction Kit. Comment on this clone: Its target antigen remains unknown. No clone much larger than this one lies a single base away; base qualities are absent.

The germline V gene gives CDR1 as SNHLY and CDR2 as FYNNEI. The germline ends are 9 bases apart after V is trimmed by 3 bases and J by 2 bases. Measured from the cysteine to the phenylalanine, the CDR3 is 14 residues long. Only the CDR3 DNA stays, 42 bases, in frame from base 1. Sequences were obtained from PBMCs. The sequence was obtained from a female donor in good health and CMV-seronegative. The V gene is TRBV2 and the J gene is TRBJ2-3, and possibly TRBD2, on 6 matching bases. CDR3 region: CASSERGITDTQYF. In nucleotides, the sequence is TGTGCCAGCAGTGAGCGGGGAATCACAGATACGCAGTATTTT.